This T cell receptor (beta chain) is drawn from a study of blood T cell repertoires in COVID-19. Study context: T cells, B-cell-depleted T cells, or PBMCs provided the cDNA or gDNA that served as material.

Seattle enrolled patients during active infection and tracked them longitudinally. Authors' methods: The authors estimated nucleated cell counts from reference gene primer amplification. Only in-frame clones appear in the TCRdb table, and some are missing; sequencing was by immunoSEQ multiplex PCR. V, J and clone size are those of that table, while D and trimming were read from the DNA. The data hold 250,000 to 300,000 clones, with approximately 91% observed a single time. Sequencing input: peripheral blood. The sequence was obtained from a woman in her 30s with COVID-19, enrolled during active disease.

CDR3 nucleotides: TGTGCCAGCAGCTTGGGGCAGGGGGGCTATGGCTACACCTTC. As protein: CASSLGQGGYGYTF. The chain joins TRBV5-6 to TRBJ1-2; 7 bases agree with TRBD1. V gave up 0 bases and J gave up 4 bases; unmatched junction bases: 3. The CDR3 is made up of 14 amino acids. Per germline, CDR1 SGHDT and CDR2 YYEEEE.